This T cell receptor (beta chain) was found in a study of neurological immune-mediated disorders (dated by TCRdb to between 2018 and 2021). Regarding the research as a whole: Peripheral blood TCR-beta repertoires from HTLV-I-associated myelopathy (HAM/TSP) patients, multiple sclerosis patients and healthy controls were compared by UMI-based sequencing. The 106 TCR-beta libraries included longitudinal samples, technical triplicates and paired sorted CD4+ and CD8+ T-cell subsets alongside PBMC samples. The cohort comprised about 70 subjects: roughly 14 HAM/TSP patients, roughly 34 multiple sclerosis patients and 20 or so healthy controls. Points the paper makes about the study in general: No identical CDR3 amino acid sequences were shared among expanded clones across subjects, suggesting private TCR-beta repertoires in all groups. TCR clonal expansion was greatest in HAM/TSP patients and smallest in MS patients, who ranked below even healthy controls.

Spanning cysteine to phenylalanine, the CDR3 consists of 12 amino acids. Only CDR3 DNA remains: 36 bases, in frame from the first base. The junction shows trimming of 8 bases on V and 0 bases on J, plus 11 bases between the germline ends. The germline V gene (reference sequence) supplies CDR1 DFQATT and CDR2 SNEGSKA. Blood bank volunteers in Maryland, USA served as the healthy controls. For sorted-subset TCR libraries, 1 million sorted CD4+ or CD8+ T cells were used. Peripheral blood was subjected to Ficoll-Hypaque density gradient centrifugation to isolate PBMCs, which were then cryopreserved in liquid nitrogen. Paired sorted CD4+ and CD8+ subsets came from healthy controls, HAM/TSP patients and MS patients. This clonotype was seen many times. Which antigen it targets is not known. Base qualities are not recorded, but no much larger clone differs from it by a single base. cDNA synthesis used template-switch 5'RACE with a primer carrying a 10-nucleotide random unique molecular identifier tagging each TCR transcript. Every sequencing run covered 15-18 subjects and yielded more than 180 million TCR-beta sequences. The RNeasy kit was used for extraction of total RNA. The KAPA Real-time Library Amplification kit was used to amplify TCR-beta VDJ regions with primers targeting the TCR constant region and the 5'RACE anchor. Sample indexes and Illumina adaptors were added in a first PCR, after which library yield was increased in a second PCR. After Ampure bead purification, the TCR product of roughly 650 bp was size-selected on a 2% E-gel SizeSelection system. Before pooling, library quality was assessed on a Bioanalyzer, concentration was determined with Qubit, and library quantification was performed with the Kapa Library Quantification kit. An Illumina HiSeq 2500 was used to sequence the libraries paired-end at 2 x 150 bp. To increase sequence diversity, about 25-31% phiX was spiked into each library pool. On the study's bioinformatics: The quality-filtered reads were processed with the UMI-based MiGEC pipeline, whose error correction step removed more than 75% of the raw TCR sequences. IMGT germline references were used for aligning VDJ genes, and each clonotype was defined as a unique CDR3 amino acid sequence together with its V-J genes. Clonal expansion, Shannon diversity and CDR3 relatedness (CalcPairwiseDistances, ClusterSamples) were evaluated with VDJtools, and phylogenetic trees were built with CLCbio workbench. Expanded clones were defined as having at least 8 unique UMIs, based on coefficient-of-variation modelling across technical triplicates. TCRdb cleaned the public reads at Q25 with fastp, built clones with MiXCR and kept in-frame beta chains. Every distinct CDR3 protein forms one entry, paired with its most common genes and DNA. For this entry, the V and J calls and clone size follow TCRdb and not the study's own pipeline. The sample yields 39,000 or so distinct CDR3 sequences; 4% to 5.5% were counted once. The ten largest clones take up roughly 9% of the sample.

Recombination joined TRBV20-1 with TRBJ2-7; the D gene is perhaps TRBD2, from 6 matching bases. Sequences were obtained from CD4+ T cells from blood. This receptor was taken from a man aged 18 to 30 in good health. The sequence in DNA is TGCAGTCCTAAAGCGGGCTCCTACGAGCAGTACTTC. Translated, this gives CSPKAGSYEQYF.